This TCR beta chain appears in the sequencing data of a study of OX40 agonist ivuxolimab in advanced cancers. Sequenced by immunoSEQ multiplex PCR; TCRdb stores in-frame clones only, minus some. The sample shows 72,000 or so clones, around 86% of them seen only once. V shed 2 bases and J shed 6 bases, with 8 bases lying between them. Germline values: CDR1 SGHAT, CDR2 FQDESV (reference sequence). The CDR3 loop spans 12 amino acids. The J gene is TRBJ2-7, the V gene TRBV11-1; possibly TRBD2 for D (5 bases). The sequence came from an adult with an advanced solid tumor such as melanoma, head and neck, liver or kidney cancer. Sequenced material: CD4+ or CD8+ T cells sorted from blood, taken in a trial of the OX40 agonist ivuxolimab. In DNA, the CDR3 is TGTGCCAGCAGCTTACCGGGGTTCGAGCAGTACTTC. This sequence encodes CASSLPGFEQYF.